The rows below give T cell receptor beta chains drawn from one sample of a study of lymphopenia after photon versus proton radiotherapy. Profiled with immunoSEQ multiplex PCR; TCRdb holds only in-frame clones, not every one. The data contain around 16,000 clones, 70% to 90% of them singletons. The material sequenced was peripheral blood, taken from a patient treated with proton-based radiotherapy. The source of these receptors is an older woman with cholangiocarcinoma. Some clones in this sample may be carry-over from other donors' samples. CDR3s include the opening cysteine and the closing phenylalanine or tryptophan. The D gene is left open where the match is weak. Where a row states a size, it is once, few, many or the class of an expanded clone; other rows omit it.

j_call | v_call | d_call | clone_size | cdr3_aa | cdr3_nt
TRBJ2-1 | TRBV9 | TRBD2 | . | CASSVAVTRGLAGVREQFF | TGTGCCAGCAGCGTAGCCGTCACGAGGGGACTAGCGGGAGTCCGGGAGCAGTTCTTC
TRBJ2-5 | TRBV6-4 | TRBD2 | . | CASLGLARLETQYF | TGTGCCAGCCTCGGACTAGCGAGGTTAGAGACCCAGTACTTC
TRBJ2-5 | TRBV18 | TRBD1 | . | CASSRPGTVEETQYF | TGTGCCAGCTCACGTCCCGGGACAGTAGAAGAGACCCAGTACTTC
TRBJ2-1 | TRBV5-1 | . | . | CASSLELTPEQFF | TGCGCCAGCAGCTTGGAGCTGACCCCCGAGCAGTTCTTC
TRBJ1-3 | TRBV18 | . | . | CASSPPSDRFSGNTIYF | TGTGCCAGCTCACCACCTTCGGACCGATTCTCTGGAAACACCATATATTTT
TRBJ2-1 | TRBV7-2 | . | . | CASSLAVYNEQFF | TGTGCCAGCAGCCTAGCCGTCTACAATGAGCAGTTCTTC
TRBJ1-2 | TRBV18 | . | . | CASSPYGRDYGYTF | TGTGCCAGCTCACCATATGGACGGGACTATGGCTACACCTTC
TRBJ2-3 | TRBV7-2 | . | once | CASSLRFFWDHSTDTQYF | TGTGCCAGCAGCTTACGTTTTTTTTGGGACCACAGCACAGATACGCAGTATTTT
TRBJ1-1 | TRBV18 | . | . | CASSTGPGGTEAFF | TGTGCCAGCTCAACCGGGCCTGGGGGCACTGAAGCTTTCTTT
TRBJ2-2 | TRBV9 | . | . | CASSVGGTGELFF | TGTGCCAGCAGCGTAGGAGGCACCGGGGAGCTGTTTTTT
TRBJ1-3 | TRBV9 | TRBD1 | . | CASSAHPRGRSGNTIYF | TGTGCCAGCAGCGCCCATCCCAGGGGGCGGTCTGGAAACACCATATATTTT
TRBJ2-7 | TRBV18 | . | . | CASSPVGTNSYEQYF | TGTGCCAGCTCACCGGTTGGGACAAACTCCTACGAGCAGTACTTC
TRBJ2-7 | TRBV6-5 | . | . | CASFGLPSYEQYF | TGTGCCAGCTTTGGGCTTCCTTCCTACGAGCAGTACTTC
TRBJ1-1 | TRBV6-1 | . | . | CASSDPGTVNTEAFF | TGTGCCAGCAGTGATCCGGGGACCGTGAACACTGAAGCTTTCTTT
TRBJ2-1 | TRBV7-2 | TRBD1 | . | CASSYRGVNYNEQFF | TGTGCCAGCAGTTACAGGGGGGTGAATTACAATGAGCAGTTCTTC
TRBJ2-2 | TRBV6-4 | TRBD1 | . | CASSADRVTGELFF | TGTGCCAGCAGTGCGGACAGGGTAACCGGGGAGCTGTTTTTT
TRBJ2-7 | TRBV15 | TRBD1 | . | CATSSRQGTGEQYF | TGTGCCACCAGCAGCAGACAGGGGACCGGCGAGCAGTACTTC
TRBJ1-5 | TRBV7-8 | . | . | CASSLEGGLSNQPQHF | TGTGCCAGCAGCTTAGAGGGGGGGTTGAGCAATCAGCCCCAGCATTTT
TRBJ1-5 | TRBV30 | TRBD1 | . | CAWSPGQGNQPQHF | TGTGCCTGGAGCCCGGGACAGGGTAATCAGCCCCAGCATTTT
TRBJ2-1 | TRBV19 | TRBD1 | . | CASSRPSTGGTEQFF | TGTGCCAGTAGTCGGCCCTCGACAGGGGGCACTGAGCAGTTCTTC
TRBJ1-1 | TRBV19 | TRBD1 | . | CASSIGQGARFQAFF | TGTGCCAGTAGTATCGGACAGGGGGCGCGGTTTCAAGCTTTCTTT
TRBJ1-2 | TRBV4-1 | . | . | CASSLRGGTSGYTF | TGCGCCAGCAGCCTACGCGGGGGAACGAGCGGCTACACCTTC
TRBJ1-2 | TRBV7-2 | . | once | CASSPGQLVYGYTF | TGTGCCAGCAGCCCCGGACAGTTAGTCTATGGCTACACCTTC
TRBJ2-3 | TRBV19 | . | . | CASSRTNTDTQYF | TGTGCCAGTAGTCGGACGAACACAGATACGCAGTATTTT
TRBJ2-2 | TRBV11-2 | . | . | CASSLLGITGELFF | TGTGCCAGCAGCTTGCTAGGGATAACCGGGGAGCTGTTTTTT
TRBJ2-1 | TRBV29-1 | TRBD1 | few | CSFQTGVDEQFF | TGCAGCTTCCAGACAGGGGTTGATGAGCAGTTCTTC
TRBJ1-5 | TRBV10-1 | TRBD1 | . | CASSGQGNQPQHF | TGCGCCAGCAGCGGACAGGGGAATCAGCCCCAGCATTTT
TRBJ1-5 | TRBV6-4 | . | . | CASTIERDSNQPQHF | TGTGCCAGCACAATCGAAAGGGATAGCAATCAGCCCCAGCATTTT
TRBJ1-1 | TRBV14 | TRBD1 | . | CASSQLQGKNTEAFF | TGTGCCAGCAGCCAGCTACAGGGGAAGAACACTGAAGCTTTCTTT
TRBJ1-1 | TRBV2 | . | . | CASRVSMNTEAFF | TGTGCCAGCAGGGTCAGCATGAACACTGAAGCTTTCTTT
TRBJ2-7 | TRBV29-1 | . | . | CSARSRIYEQYF | TGCAGCGCCAGGAGCCGAATCTACGAGCAGTACTTC
TRBJ2-7 | TRBV5-6 | . | once | CASSQLGTVGSYEQYF | TGTGCCAGCAGCCAATTAGGGACCGTGGGCTCCTACGAGCAGTACTTC
TRBJ1-5 | TRBV19 | . | . | CASSILRGYSNQPQHF | TGTGCCAGTAGTATTCTCAGGGGCTATAGCAATCAGCCCCAGCATTTT
TRBJ1-5 | TRBV6-1 | TRBD1 | . | CASRETGHQPQHF | TGTGCCAGCAGGGAGACAGGGCATCAGCCCCAGCATTTT
TRBJ2-1 | TRBV6-5 | . | . | CASSYRRGGGDEQFF | TGTGCCAGCAGTTACCGGAGAGGGGGAGGGGATGAGCAGTTCTTC
TRBJ2-3 | TRBV11-3 | TRBD1 | . | CASSRTGGVDTQYF | TGTGCCAGCAGCCGGACAGGGGGAGTGGATACGCAGTATTTT
TRBJ1-5 | TRBV10-1 | . | few | CASSEQPNQPQHF | TGCGCCAGCAGTGAACAGCCCAATCAGCCCCAGCATTTT
TRBJ2-1 | TRBV5-1 | . | . | CASSLIRVDYDEQFF | TGCGCCAGCAGCTTGATCAGGGTCGATTACGATGAGCAGTTCTTC
TRBJ2-1 | TRBV6-4 | . | . | CASRDTDGSSYNEQFF | TGTGCCAGCAGAGACACCGACGGAAGCTCCTACAATGAGCAGTTCTTC
TRBJ1-1 | TRBV15 | . | . | CATSRDKGTEAFF | TGTGCCACCAGCAGAGATAAAGGGACTGAAGCTTTCTTT
TRBJ1-5 | TRBV27 | . | once | CASSSTLPVNQPQHF | TGTGCCAGCAGTTCGACACTGCCGGTCAATCAGCCCCAGCATTTT
TRBJ1-5 | TRBV6-1 | . | . | CASRGQTSNQPQHF | TGTGCCAGCAGAGGACAGACTAGCAATCAGCCCCAGCATTTT
TRBJ1-4 | TRBV18 | . | . | CASVASNEKLFF | TGTGCCAGCGTAGCATCGAATGAAAAACTGTTTTTT
TRBJ2-3 | TRBV9 | TRBD2 | . | CASSVEGAGVTDTQYF | TGTGCCAGCAGCGTAGAAGGAGCGGGGGTTACAGATACGCAGTATTTT
TRBJ1-2 | TRBV7-2 | . | . | CASSPGLSLRGCTF | TGTGCCAGCAGCCCGGGACTGAGCCTCCGCGGATGCACCTTC
TRBJ1-3 | TRBV19 | . | . | CASSIWPGSGNTIYF | TGTGCCAGTAGTATATGGCCGGGCTCTGGAAACACCATATATTTT
TRBJ1-1 | TRBV6-5 | . | few | CASSALLRNTEAFF | TGTGCCAGCAGTGCACTCCTTCGGAACACTGAAGCTTTCTTT
TRBJ2-7 | TRBV11-2 | . | . | CASSLVLANYEQYF | TGTGCCAGCAGCTTAGTTTTAGCGAACTACGAGCAGTACTTC
TRBJ2-5 | TRBV7-2 | . | . | CASSLVGRSAQETQYF | TGTGCCAGCAGCTTAGTAGGGCGGTCAGCACAAGAGACCCAGTACTTC
TRBJ1-3 | TRBV9 | . | . | CASSVGAGGTIYF | TGTGCCAGCAGCGTAGGGGCAGGCGGCACCATATATTTT
TRBJ1-1 | TRBV2 | TRBD1 | once | CASSSYGQGNTEAFF | TGTGCCAGCAGTTCGTACGGACAGGGGAACACTGAAGCTTTCTTT
TRBJ1-2 | TRBV2 | . | . | CASSQLGRSNF | TGTGCCAGCAGTCAACTGGGACGCTCGAACTTC
TRBJ2-5 | TRBV2 | . | . | CASRSGVQETQYF | TGTGCCAGCAGGTCCGGGGTTCAAGAGACCCAGTACTTC
TRBJ2-1 | TRBV6-5 | . | few | CASSPGVSSYNEQFF | TGTGCCAGCAGTCCAGGGGTTAGCTCCTACAATGAGCAGTTCTTC
TRBJ2-5 | TRBV7-6 | . | . | CASSTNYQETQYF | TGTGCCAGCAGCACGAATTACCAAGAGACCCAGTACTTC
TRBJ2-1 | TRBV7-2 | . | . | CASSLALTMYNEQFF | TGTGCCAGCAGCTTAGCGCTTACTATGTACAATGAGCAGTTCTTC
TRBJ2-3 | TRBV5-4 | TRBD1 | . | CASSLDRGVTDTQYF | TGTGCCAGCAGCCTCGACAGGGGGGTCACAGATACGCAGTATTTT
TRBJ2-7 | TRBV7-9 | . | . | CASSLLLPGAKEQYF | TGTGCCAGCAGCTTATTACTGCCGGGGGCGAAGGAGCAGTACTTC
TRBJ2-3 | TRBV7-3 | TRBD2 | . | CASSLRGIAGATDTQYF | TGTGCCAGCAGCTTAAGAGGTATAGCGGGGGCCACAGATACGCAGTATTTT